The sequence of this T cell receptor beta chain was determined in a study of blood T cell repertoires in COVID-19. Looking at the study overall: Material from acute and convalescent COVID-19 was sourced from the United States, Italy and Spain.

Germline V CDR1 and CDR2: SNHLY, FYNNEI. With 6 bases clipped from V and 3 bases from J, the junction kept 8 bases outside the gene matches. The CDR3 runs to 15 residues. Original methodology: Amplification of reference gene primers provided the estimated nucleated cell counts. Here immunoSEQ multiplex PCR was the method, and the copy in TCRdb shows in-frame clones only, minus some. V and J calls and clone size follow that table, whereas D and trimming were derived from the DNA. Of under 80,000 clones detected, approximately 86% appear once; the ten largest clones hold about 14%. The sequence was collected from a human donor in a cohort sampled during active COVID-19. Material for sequencing was peripheral blood. V is TRBV2 and J is TRBJ1-1; 9 bases agree with TRBD1. CDR3 sequence: CASRRDRVRDTEAFF. CDR3 DNA: TGTGCCAGCAGGAGGGACAGGGTACGGGACACTGAAGCTTTCTTT.